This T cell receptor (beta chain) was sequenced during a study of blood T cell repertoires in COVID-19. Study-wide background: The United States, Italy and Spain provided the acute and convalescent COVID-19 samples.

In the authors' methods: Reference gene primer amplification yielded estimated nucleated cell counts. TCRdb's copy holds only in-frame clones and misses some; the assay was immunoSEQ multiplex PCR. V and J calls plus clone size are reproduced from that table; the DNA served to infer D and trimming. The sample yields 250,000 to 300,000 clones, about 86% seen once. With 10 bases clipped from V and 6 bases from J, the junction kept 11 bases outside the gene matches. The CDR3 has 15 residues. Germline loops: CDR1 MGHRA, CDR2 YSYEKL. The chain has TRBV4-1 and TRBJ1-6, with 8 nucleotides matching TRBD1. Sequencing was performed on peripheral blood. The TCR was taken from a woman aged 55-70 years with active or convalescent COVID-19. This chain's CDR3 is CATSHAGQGNSPLHF. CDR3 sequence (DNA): TGCGCCACTTCGCACGCAGGACAGGGTAATTCACCCCTCCACTTT.